This T cell receptor beta chain comes out of a study of blood T cells in healthy people across ages. The germline CDR1 and CDR2 sequences are LGHNA and YSLEER. This CDR3 spans 18 amino acids. V was trimmed by 0 bases and J by 0 bases, leaving 17 bases between them. PCR was performed a second time for roughly 7 to 11 cycles using a sample-barcoded 5' primer and a J-beta primer mix. Each CDR3 protein gets one entry after TCRdb re-called the 5' RACE reads with MiXCR. Here the sample spans roughly 1.9 million distinct CDR3 sequences, more than 35% being singletons. The sequence came from a human donor in good health. The chain employs TRBV4-3 and TRBJ1-1; weak D call: TRBD1 (6 bases). Specimen: blood. The chain's CDR3 is CASSQDAPGQNLNTEAFF. The CDR3 DNA follows: TGCGCCAGCAGCCAAGATGCGCCAGGACAGAATTTGAACACTGAAGCTTTCTTT.